This is a list of T cell receptor beta chains from one sample in a study of identical twins. MiXCR, applied by TCRdb to the 5' RACE reads, yields one record per CDR3 protein. The repertoire holds approximately 150,000 distinct CDR3 sequences, around 3.5% seen once, with about 7.8% in the top ten. Sequenced sample: memory T cells sorted from blood. Receptor source: a man aged 18 to 30 in good health. Each CDR3 is given with its conserved first and last residue. D genes are given only for firm matches. Rows may omit the clone size; those that give it use once, few, many or a size class.

d_gene	abundance	j_gene	v_gene	CDR3nt	CDR3aa
TRBD1	.	TRBJ1-1	TRBV29-1	TGCAGCGTCGGCCCGACAGGGGAAGGGGTATCTTTCTTT	CSVGPTGEGVSFF
TRBD1	many	TRBJ2-3	TRBV2	TGTGCCAGCAGTGACCAGGGGGCGCGCACAGATACGCAGTATTTT	CASSDQGARTDTQYF
.	many	TRBJ2-7	TRBV5-6	TGTGCCAGCAGCTTTCAGGGGCAATACGAGCAGTACTTC	CASSFQGQYEQYF
TRBD1	many	TRBJ2-1	TRBV10-3	TGTGCCATCAGTGAGGGGACAGCTAATGAGCAGTTCTTC	CAISEGTANEQFF
TRBD1	few	TRBJ1-2	TRBV30	TGTGCACTTGGACAGGGAAGTGGCTACACCTTC	CALGQGSGYTF
TRBD2	many	TRBJ2-1	TRBV28	TGTGCCAGCATCCGTGGCGGGAGGATCTTATACAATGAGCAGTTCTTC	CASIRGGRILYNEQFF
.	many	TRBJ2-5	TRBV6-5	TGTGCCAGCAGTTGGGGGGACAGAAACTCCCAAGAGACCCAGTACTTC	CASSWGDRNSQETQYF
.	many	TRBJ2-1	TRBV24-1	TGTGCCACCAGTGACACAAGCGGTAGCTCCTACAATGAGCAGTTCTTC	CATSDTSGSSYNEQFF
.	many	TRBJ1-2	TRBV5-1	TGCGCCAGCAGCTTGTTCGGACCGGAGGACTATGGCTACACCTTC	CASSLFGPEDYGYTF
TRBD1	few	TRBJ2-5	TRBV5-4	TGTGCCAGCAGTTTACAGGGGACCCAAGAGACCCAGTACTTC	CASSLQGTQETQYF
TRBD1	few	TRBJ2-2	TRBV19	TGTGCCAGGCGACGACAGGGGAAGGACACCGGGGAGCTGTTTTTT	CARRRQGKDTGELFF
.	many	TRBJ2-3	TRBV5-6	TGTGCCAGCAAACCGTGGGCGGGCACAGATACGCAGTATTTT	CASKPWAGTDTQYF
.	many	TRBJ1-2	TRBV5-1	TGCGCCAGCAGCTTGGAGGAGGTGAACTATGGCTACACCTTC	CASSLEEVNYGYTF
.	.	TRBJ1-2	TRBV7-9	TGTGCCAGCAGCTTGCTACAGGAGGGTGGCTACACCTTC	CASSLLQEGGYTF
TRBD1	many	TRBJ2-1	TRBV5-1	TGCGCCAGCAGCTTCGGACAGGGATCCTACAATGAGCAGTTCTTC	CASSFGQGSYNEQFF
.	many	TRBJ2-2	TRBV5-1	TGCGCCAGCAGCTTCTCTTTCGGGGGGAACACCGGGGAGCTGTTTTTT	CASSFSFGGNTGELFF
.	.	TRBJ1-5	TRBV14	TGTGCCAGCAGCCTAGGACATGATAGCAATCAGCCCCAGCATTTT	CASSLGHDSNQPQHF
.	many	TRBJ2-3	TRBV6-2/TRBV6-3	TGTGCCAGCAGTTACTGGGGGACACACACAGATACGCAGTATTTT	CASSYWGTHTDTQYF
TRBD2	many	TRBJ2-7	TRBV12-3/TRBV12-4	TGTGCCAGCAGTCCCCTCAGGACAGCGGGAGGAGAGCAGTACTTC	CASSPLRTAGGEQYF
.	many	TRBJ2-1	TRBV6-5	TGTGCCAGCAGTTACTCGCAGGGAGCCTACAATGAGCAGTTCTTC	CASSYSQGAYNEQFF
.	many	TRBJ2-2	TRBV5-1	TGCGCCAGCAGCCCCCTCAGTTTGGACACCGGGGAGCTGTTTTTT	CASSPLSLDTGELFF
.	many	TRBJ1-6	TRBV5-6	TGTGCCAGCAGCTTGGCCTATTCACCCCTCCACTTT	CASSLAYSPLHF
TRBD2	many	TRBJ2-3	TRBV5-4	TGTGCCAGCAGCTTGAAGCTAGCGGGAGTTACAGATACGCAGTATTTT	CASSLKLAGVTDTQYF
.	many	TRBJ1-3	TRBV2	TGTGCCAGCAGTGCTTCTTCCGGAGGGGGGTTAGCCCCTTTTTTT	CASSASSGGGLAPFF
TRBD1	many	TRBJ1-5	TRBV27	TGTGCCTTACCCCCGGGACAGGGCAACAATCAGCCCCAGCATTTT	CALPPGQGNNQPQHF
.	few	TRBJ2-5	TRBV7-3	TGTGCCAGCAGCTTAGGGGTCCTGGAGACCCAGTACTTC	CASSLGVLETQYF
.	many	TRBJ1-1	TRBV20-1	TGCAGTGCGTGGATGATGGGCAGCATGAACACTGAAGCTTTCTTT	CSAWMMGSMNTEAFF
TRBD2	many	TRBJ2-5	TRBV5-1	TGCGCCAGCAGCTACAGTCTTAGCGGGAGAGGAGAGACCCAGTACTTC	CASSYSLSGRGETQYF
.	many	TRBJ1-4	TRBV29-1	TGCAGCGGACGGGAGGGAAGTGAAAAACTGTTTTTT	CSGREGSEKLFF
.	many	TRBJ2-7	TRBV6-5	TGTGCCAGCGGGGGGGCGGACTACGAGCAGTACTTC	CASGGADYEQYF
.	.	TRBJ2-7	TRBV12-3/TRBV12-4	TGTGCCAGCAGTATCGGGAGCTCCTACGAGCAGTACTTC	CASSIGSSYEQYF
TRBD1	many	TRBJ1-5	TRBV12-3/TRBV12-4	TGTGCCAGCAGCCGCGGACAGGGGCATCAGCCCCAGCATTTT	CASSRGQGHQPQHF
.	few	TRBJ1-5	TRBV18	TGTGCCAGCTCACACGCCGACAGGCATCAGCCCCAGCATTTT	CASSHADRHQPQHF
.	many	TRBJ1-2	TRBV20-1	TGCAGTGCTAGAGTTAGGCAGTCAGGTGGCTACACCTTC	CSARVRQSGGYTF
.	many	TRBJ1-5	TRBV3-1	TGTGCCAGCAGCCAAAGGTTAGGAGTCAATCAGCCCCAGCATTTT	CASSQRLGVNQPQHF
.	many	TRBJ1-5	TRBV4-3	TGCGCCAGCAGCCAAGAGGCTGGTATAACCAATCAGCCCCAGCATTTT	CASSQEAGITNQPQHF
.	many	TRBJ1-4	TRBV28	TGTGCCAGCAGTTCCTCCGGCGGTGAAAAACTGTTTTTT	CASSSSGGEKLFF
TRBD2	many	TRBJ2-5	TRBV7-2	TGTGCCAGCAGCTTAGATCAGGTGCGCGGGAGAGTGACCCAGTACTTC	CASSLDQVRGRVTQYF
TRBD2	many	TRBJ2-1	TRBV11-2	TGTGCCAGCAGCCTTTCCCCCCTTTTACTAGCGGGATCTCACAATGAGCAGTTCTTC	CASSLSPLLLAGSHNEQFF
.	many	TRBJ1-5	TRBV19	TGTGCCAGCGGGGGCTGGGGCGGGATGAGCAATCAGCCCCAGCATTTT	CASGGWGGMSNQPQHF
TRBD1	many	TRBJ2-2	TRBV6-1	TGTGCCAGCAAAACCGGGACAGGGGTAATCGGGGAGCTGTTTTTT	CASKTGTGVIGELFF
.	many	TRBJ2-5	TRBV11-2	TGTGCCAGCAGCTTACGGGGGAGAGAGACCCAGTACTTC	CASSLRGRETQYF